This T cell receptor beta chain was profiled in a study of blood T cell repertoires in COVID-19. Study at large: Specimens from acute and convalescent COVID-19 originated in the United States, Italy and Spain.

Seattle cases were enrolled at active infection and followed longitudinally. Original processing methods: Researchers report that nucleated cell counts were estimated from reference gene primer amplification. TCRdb keeps only in-frame clones here, not all; method: immunoSEQ multiplex PCR. The D gene and trimming were derived from the DNA, and the V and J assignments and clone size from that table. The sample consists of just under 350,000 clones, around nine tenths of them appearing once. The germline gives CDR1 MNHEY, CDR2 SVGAGI. With V trimmed by 5 bases and J by 4 bases, 7 bases remained unmatched. The CDR3 length is 14 residues.

This chain uses TRBV6-5 with TRBJ1-1, with 7 bases matching TRBD1. The sequencing sample was made of peripheral blood. This clonotype was sampled from a woman aged 70 to 79 with COVID-19, enrolled during active disease. CDR3 sequence (DNA): TGTGCCAGCAGTCCACAACAGGGGAGCACTGAAGCTTTCTTT. Protein: CASSPQQGSTEAFF.